The next 21 T cell receptor beta chains were all read from a single sample in a study of Ad26.COV2.S vaccination and SARS-CoV-2 variants. Clones were read by immunoSEQ multiplex PCR, and TCRdb kept only the in-frame ones, dropping some. The sample lists 440,000 or so clones, roughly 87% occurring once. The treatment: roughly 18 received Ad26.COV2.S at low or high dose, single or two shots; 5 received placebo; per-sample allocation not given. Collection of the samples took place on day 63 after the first injection of vaccine or placebo. Sequenced material: peripheral blood, taken in a trial of Ad26.COV2.S vaccine versus placebo. The receptors were sampled from a person aged 18-60 years who received the Ad26.COV2.S COVID-19 vaccine or a placebo.

The J gene is TRBJ2-2, the V gene TRBV15, with 12 bases fitting TRBD2. J was trimmed by 6 bases and V by 0 bases; bases with no gene match: 5. The germline V gene has CDR1 LNHNV and CDR2 YYDKDF (reference sequence). The CDR3 loop spans 17 amino acids. The chain's CDR3 is CATSREPSGRASGELFF. DNA for the CDR3: TGTGCCACCAGCAGAGAGCCTAGCGGGAGGGCTTCCGGGGAGCTGTTTTTT.

This chain joins TRBV3-1 (or the pseudogene TRBV3-2) and TRBJ2-7; D call uncertain. The CDR3 runs to 15 residues. Germline V gene data show CDR1 as LGHDT and CDR2 as YNNKEL (reference sequence). V was clipped by 3 bases and J by 3 bases, with 15 bases between them. CDR3 loop: CASSHSTESYYEQYF. Written as DNA, the CDR3 is TGTGCCAGCAGCCATTCGACTGAGTCCTACTACGAGCAGTACTTC.

The chain links TRBV6-1 to TRBJ2-7; D not certain. Deletions cut 1 base from V and 3 bases from J, with 13 bases between. The germline V gene encodes CDR1 MNHNS and CDR2 SASEGT. The CDR3 extends over 15 amino acids. The CDR3 loop is CASSEEPQGSYEQYF. The CDR3 nucleotides are TGTGCCAGCAGTGAAGAGCCCCAAGGCAGCTACGAGCAGTACTTC.

The chain links TRBV6-4 to TRBJ2-5; D unclear. The V end lost 4 bases, the J end lost 5 bases, and 11 bases lay between the germline ends. CDR3 length: 13 amino acids. From germline, CDR1 is MRHNA and CDR2 SNTAGT. The CDR3 spells CASSVGRCETQYF. DNA of the CDR3: TGTGCCAGCAGTGTCGGTCGGTGCGAGACCCAGTACTTC.

The chain combines TRBV7-3 with TRBJ2-1; TRBD2 aligns across 8 bases. Trimming took 0 bases from V and 12 from J; bases not matched to a gene: 7. CDR3 length equals 14 residues. Looked up from germline, CDR1 is SGHTA and CDR2 is FQGTGA. CDR3: CASSLTSSGSSQFF. The CDR3 DNA follows: TGTGCCAGCAGCTTAACTTCCAGCGGGAGTTCGCAGTTCTTC.

This clone was recorded only once. The chain is built from TRBV6-2 or TRBV6-3 and TRBJ2-4; D is perhaps TRBD1 (5 bases). Germline V gene lookup returns CDR1 MNHEY and CDR2 SVGEGT. The CDR3 length is 15 residues. V lost 2 bases to trimming and J lost 7 bases, with 15 bases between them. The CDR3 here is CASSYAKLGANIQYF. The CDR3 bases are TGTGCCAGCAGTTACGCCAAATTAGGGGCGAACATTCAGTACTTC.

The chain combines TRBV27 with TRBJ2-7; 11 bases align to TRBD2. The V segment lost 7 bases and the J segment 3 bases; nucleotides outside the gene matches: 11. Germline V CDR1 and CDR2: MNHEY, SMNVEV (reference sequence). The CDR3 has 16 amino acids. CDR3 DNA sequence: TGTGCCAGCACCCCTTCCGGGACTAGCGGATACTACGAGCAGTACTTC. Residues: CASTPSGTSGYYEQYF.

This chain links TRBV7-2 with TRBJ2-1; maybe TRBD2 (7 bases). The germline V gene has CDR1 SGHTA and CDR2 FQGNSA. The V and J ends lost 2 bases and 4 bases respectively, with 9 bases between them. The CDR3 has 14 amino acids. The CDR3 is CASSLRGGYNEQFF. The CDR3 nucleotides are TGTGCCAGCAGCTTAAGGGGGGGTTACAATGAGCAGTTCTTC.

The V gene is TRBV4-2, the J gene TRBJ2-1, with 11 positions matching TRBD2. The CDR3 has 17 amino acids. CDR1 and CDR2 from the germline V gene are LGHNA and YNFKEQ. V trimming: 3 bases; J trimming: 0 bases; junction bases outside the gene matches: 4. The CDR3 DNA follows: TGTGCCAGCAGCCAGTTGGGACTAGCGGACTCCTACAATGAGCAGTTCTTC. It is translated as CASSQLGLADSYNEQFF.

J is TRBJ1-3 and V is TRBV27, with D possibly TRBD1 on 6 matching bases. The CDR3 length is 16 residues. Trimming removed 6 bases from V and 0 bases from J, with 15 bases in between. Looked up from germline, CDR1 is MNHEY and CDR2 is SMNVEV (reference sequence). The DNA for the CDR3 is TGTGCCAGCAGCCTCGGGGGGCCAGCCTCTGGAAACACCATATATTTT. Protein product: CASSLGGPASGNTIYF.

The rearrangement links TRBV6-5 to TRBJ2-7; D not resolved. Germline V gene lookup returns CDR1 MNHEY and CDR2 SVGAGI. The CDR3 covers 10 residues. V lost 10 bases, J lost 7 bases, and 11 bases lay in between. CDR3: CATNLNEQYF. In DNA form, the CDR3 reads TGTGCCACCAACCTAAATGAGCAGTACTTC.

This chain uses TRBV27 with TRBJ2-7; 9 positions match TRBD1. The CDR3 sequence is 14 residues long. Germline-derived CDR1 and CDR2 are MNHEY and SMNVEV (reference sequence). V lost 5 bases, J lost 5 bases, and 7 bases stayed unmatched. CDR3 nucleotides: TGTGCCAGCAGTCGGACAGGGGTCGTCGACGAGCAGTACTTC. This sequence encodes CASSRTGVVDEQYF.

Note on this clone: This specimen includes other DNA sequences encoding the same CDR3. The chain is built from TRBV18 and TRBJ2-5, with no clear D. Germline assignment: CDR1 KGHSH and CDR2 LQKENI. This CDR3 contains 12 residues. The V end lost 2 bases, the J end lost 4 bases, and 5 bases lay between the germline ends. CDR3 loop: CASSPDRETQYF. The CDR3 region has the DNA TGTGCCAGCTCACCAGACCGAGAGACCCAGTACTTC.

The genes are TRBV9 and TRBJ2-1; tentative D call: TRBD2 (5 bases). V shed 7 bases and J shed 8 bases, with 10 bases lying between them. Germline V gives CDR1 SGDLS, CDR2 YYNGEE. The CDR3 is 11 amino acids. CDR3 sequence (DNA): TGTGCCAGCGGGAGCGTGGATGAGCAGTTCTTC. It encodes CASGSVDEQFF.

The DNA of the CDR3 is TGTGCCACCTCAAACAGGGATAACTATGGCTACACCTTC. Translating it yields CATSNRDNYGYTF. J is TRBJ1-2 and V is TRBV24-1, with D tentatively TRBD1 (6 bases). The CDR3 is 13 residues long. Germline lookup yields CDR1 KGHDR and CDR2 SFDVKD. Trimming removed 9 bases from V and 1 base from J, with 11 bases in between.

A remark on this clone: In the same sample, other DNA sequences code for this CDR3. This chain links TRBV6-5 with TRBJ2-7; TRBD1 agrees at 7 bases. Germline V gives CDR1 MNHEY, CDR2 SVGAGI. Unmatched junction bases numbered 3, after V lost 5 bases and J lost 2 bases. The CDR3 loop spans 13 amino acids. CDR3 bases: TGTGCCAGCAGTCGGGACAGAGCCTACGAGCAGTACTTC. The encoded protein is CASSRDRAYEQYF.

The CDR3 DNA reads TGTGCCAGCAGCTTACAATGGACCAATGAGCAGTTCTTC. Translation gives CASSLQWTNEQFF. This chain connects TRBV7-3 to TRBJ2-1; no firm D call. CDR3 size: 13 residues. The V gene's germline CDR1 is SGHTA and CDR2 FQGTGA. The V end was cut by 2 bases, the J end by 6 bases, with 8 bases between.

This CDR3 reads CASSLITPGQETQYF. The CDR3 DNA sequence: TGTGCCAGCAGTTTAATAACCCCGGGACAAGAGACCCAGTACTTC. The chain carries TRBV28 and TRBJ2-5; the D gene is possibly TRBD2 (5 bases). Trimming removed 2 bases from V and 2 bases from J, with 12 bases in between. Per germline, CDR1 MDHEN and CDR2 SYDVKM. This CDR3 is 15 amino acids long.

This chain's CDR3 is CASSLGSPSSGANVLTF. In DNA, the CDR3 is TGTGCCAGCAGCTTAGGGTCCCCAAGCTCTGGGGCCAACGTCCTGACTTTC. This chain links TRBV13 with TRBJ2-6; D not resolved. V gave up 0 bases and J gave up 0 bases, with 9 bases separating them. Germline loops: CDR1 PRHDT, CDR2 FYEKMQ (reference sequence). This CDR3 is 17 amino acids long.

This sequence joins TRBV7-9 and TRBJ2-2; D is unclear. Deletions cut 0 bases from V and 0 bases from J, with 11 bases between. From germline, CDR1 is SEHNR and CDR2 FQNEAQ (reference sequence). The CDR3 is made up of 17 amino acids. The CDR3 coding sequence is TGTGCCAGCAGCTTAGCGTTTAGCACCTCGAACACCGGGGAGCTGTTTTTT. It translates to CASSLAFSTSNTGELFF.

Concerning this clone: This CDR3 is also generated by other DNA sequences in the sample. The chain employs TRBV30 and TRBJ1-1; no firm D call. This CDR3 contains 13 residues. Looked up from germline, CDR1 is GTSNPN and CDR2 is SVGIG (reference sequence). The V gene lost 0 bases and the J gene lost 0 bases, with 5 bases spanning the gap. CDR3 in amino acids: CAWSVRLNTEAFF. CDR3 in DNA: TGTGCCTGGAGTGTACGGTTGAACACTGAAGCTTTCTTT.